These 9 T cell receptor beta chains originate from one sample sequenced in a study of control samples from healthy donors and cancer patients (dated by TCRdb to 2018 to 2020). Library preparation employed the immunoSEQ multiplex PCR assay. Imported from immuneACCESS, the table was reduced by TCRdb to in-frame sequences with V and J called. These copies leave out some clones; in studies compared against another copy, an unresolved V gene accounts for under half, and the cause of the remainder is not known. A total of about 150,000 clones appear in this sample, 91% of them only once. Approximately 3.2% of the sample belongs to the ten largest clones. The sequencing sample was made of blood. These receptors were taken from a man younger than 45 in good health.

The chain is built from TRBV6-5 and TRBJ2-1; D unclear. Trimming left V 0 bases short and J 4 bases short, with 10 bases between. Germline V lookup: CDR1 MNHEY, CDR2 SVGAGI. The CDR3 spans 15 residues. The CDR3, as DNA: TGTGCCAGCAGTTACTCGGTTATGCCGTACAATGAGCAGTTCTTC. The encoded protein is CASSYSVMPYNEQFF.

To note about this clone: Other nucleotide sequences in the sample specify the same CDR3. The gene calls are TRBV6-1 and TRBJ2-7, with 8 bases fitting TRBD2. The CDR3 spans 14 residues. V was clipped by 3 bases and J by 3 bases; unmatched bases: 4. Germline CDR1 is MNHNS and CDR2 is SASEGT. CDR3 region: CASSELGGGYEQYF. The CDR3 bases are TGTGCCAGCAGTGAGCTCGGGGGGGGCTACGAGCAGTACTTC.

The DNA for the CDR3 is TGCAGTGCTAGTAATCCCGGGGCTAGCGGGGGGGCTGTCACAGATACGCAGTATTTT. Translation gives CSASNPGASGGAVTDTQYF. The chain couples TRBV20-1 to TRBJ2-3, with TRBD2 identical over 12 bases. CDR1 is DFQATT, CDR2 SNEGSKA, per germline (reference sequence). CDR3 length: 19 residues. Trimming cost V 3 bases and J 2 bases; bases outside gene matches: 15.

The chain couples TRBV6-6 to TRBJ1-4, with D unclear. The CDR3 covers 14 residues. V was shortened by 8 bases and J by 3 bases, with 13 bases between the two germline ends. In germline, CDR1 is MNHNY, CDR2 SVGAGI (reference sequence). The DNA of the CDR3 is TGTGCCAGCCGTCGGTGGCAGGCTAATGAAAAACTGTTTTTT. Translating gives CASRRWQANEKLFF.

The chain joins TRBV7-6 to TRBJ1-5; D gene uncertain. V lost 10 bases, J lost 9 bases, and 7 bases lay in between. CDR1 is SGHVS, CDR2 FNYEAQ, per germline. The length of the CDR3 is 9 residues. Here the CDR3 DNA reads TGTGCCAACTGGGGGCCCCAGCATTTT. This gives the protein CANWGPQHF.

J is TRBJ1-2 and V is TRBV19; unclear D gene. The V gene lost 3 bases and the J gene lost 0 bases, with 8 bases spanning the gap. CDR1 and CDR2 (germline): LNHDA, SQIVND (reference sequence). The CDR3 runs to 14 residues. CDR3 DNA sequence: TGTGCCAGTAGTATTTCAACGGCTAACTATGGCTACACCTTC. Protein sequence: CASSISTANYGYTF.

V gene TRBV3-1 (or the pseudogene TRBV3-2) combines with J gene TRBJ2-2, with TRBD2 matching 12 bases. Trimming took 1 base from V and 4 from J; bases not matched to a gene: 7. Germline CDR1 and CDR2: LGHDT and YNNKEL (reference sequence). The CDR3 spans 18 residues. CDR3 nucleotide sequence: TGTGCCAGCAGCCAAGTAACTAGCGGGGGGCCAGGCACCGGGGAGCTGTTTTTT. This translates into CASSQVTSGGPGTGELFF.

The CDR3 DNA reads TGTGCCAGCAGTTTGGCTAGCGGGGGGCTCCTCGCAGATACGCAGTATTTT. Protein: CASSLASGGLLADTQYF. The chain is built from TRBV28 and TRBJ2-3; TRBD2 matches at 11 bases. V shed 3 bases, J shed 4 bases, and the junction held 9 bases outside the gene matches. The V gene's germline CDR1 is MDHEN and CDR2 SYDVKM. This CDR3 is built from 17 residues.

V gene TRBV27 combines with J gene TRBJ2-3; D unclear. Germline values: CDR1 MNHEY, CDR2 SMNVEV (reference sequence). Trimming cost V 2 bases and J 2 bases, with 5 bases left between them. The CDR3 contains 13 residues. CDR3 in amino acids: CASSLRPTDTQYF. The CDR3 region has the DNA TGTGCCAGCAGTTTACGTCCCACAGATACGCAGTATTTT.